Listed below are T cell receptor beta chains from one sample, sequenced in a study of human T cells and chemical hapten exposure. TCRdb called the RACE reads again in MiXCR, with one record for every CDR3 protein. This sample carries about 100,000 distinct CDR3 sequences, approximately 11% of them seen once, and the ten largest clones take under 4.5%. The source was whole blood, collected in connection with sensitization to the hapten diphenylcyclopropenone (DPC). Receptor source: a woman in her 40s with alopecia areata. Some clones in this sample may be carry-over from other donors' samples. CDR3s include the opening cysteine and the closing phenylalanine or tryptophan. A D gene is named only where the DNA matches it firmly. The size entry is marked missing in some rows and otherwise reads once, few, many or a size class.

size | D | J | V | DNA | CDR3
many | TRBD1 | TRBJ1-6 | TRBV7-9 | TGTGCCAGCAGCACGGACAGGGCAAACTATAATTCACCCCTCCACTTT | CASSTDRANYNSPLHF
few | TRBD1 | TRBJ2-3 | TRBV7-2 | TGTGCCAGCAGCTTAGGTGGGACAGGGGTAGATACGCAGTATTTT | CASSLGGTGVDTQYF
few | TRBD2 | TRBJ2-5 | TRBV10-3 | TGTGCCATCAGCCCTCGACTAGCGGGGGCGGAAGAGACCCAGTACTTC | CAISPRLAGAEETQYF
- | TRBD1 | TRBJ2-1 | TRBV10-3 | TGTGCCATCAGCATGGACAGGGCGGGGAAAAATGAGCAGTTCTTC | CAISMDRAGKNEQFF
few | TRBD2 | TRBJ2-5 | TRBV4-3 | TGCGCCAGCAGCCCGACGCGGGGGGAGACCCAGTACTTC | CASSPTRGETQYF
few | - | TRBJ2-1 | TRBV9 | TGTGCCAGCAGCGCCCTCGGCGGAGGGTCCTACAATGAGCAGTTCTTC | CASSALGGGSYNEQFF
many | TRBD1 | TRBJ1-1 | TRBV7-3 | TGTGCCAGCAGCTTAAGAACAGGGGGTATCACTGAAGCTTTCTTT | CASSLRTGGITEAFF
few | - | TRBJ2-2 | TRBV2 | TGTGCCATCTGGGGCACAGTGAACACCGGGGAGCTGTTTTTT | CAIWGTVNTGELFF
many | - | TRBJ2-5 | TRBV5-5 | TGTGCCAGCAGCTTGGAGCAGACACCCTCCCAGGAGGGCCAGTACTTC | CASSLEQTPSQEGQYF
few | TRBD1 | TRBJ1-6 | TRBV6-5 | TGTGCCAGCAGTAACAGAAACCCCGGGACAGGGGATTCACCCCTCCACTTT | CASSNRNPGTGDSPLHF
many | TRBD1 | TRBJ1-2 | TRBV3-1 | TGTGCCAGCAGCCAGGGGACAGGGATGGTCGGTGGCTACACCTTC | CASSQGTGMVGGYTF
few | - | TRBJ2-5 | TRBV20-1 | TGCAGTGCACCAGCCGGGGCCGGATGGGAGACCCAGTACTTC | CSAPAGAGWETQYF
- | - | TRBJ2-3 | TRBV6-1 | TGTGCCAGCAGTGAAGAGGGATGGGCACCCCACGCGACAGATACGCAGTATTTT | CASSEEGWAPHATDTQYF
many | - | TRBJ2-7 | TRBV5-1 | TGCGCCAGCAGCTTGGTAGGAGGGGCCTCCTACGAGCAGTACTTC | CASSLVGGASYEQYF
few | TRBD2 | TRBJ2-1 | TRBV20-1 | TGCAGTGCTGCGGGACTAGCGGGGTACAATGAGCAGTTCTTC | CSAAGLAGYNEQFF
many | TRBD1 | TRBJ1-4 | TRBV7-9 | TGTGCCAGCAGCTTATCCCCTATGCCGACAGGGGGCGGCGAAAAACTGTTTTTT | CASSLSPMPTGGGEKLFF
many | TRBD1 | TRBJ2-1 | TRBV6-2/TRBV6-3 | TGTGCCAGCAGTCCCCTGGGGACAGGGTGGGAGCAGTTCTTC | CASSPLGTGWEQFF
- | - | TRBJ1-1 | TRBV25-1 | TGTGCCAGCAGTGACGGGTGGGCTGAAGCTTTCTTT | CASSDGWAEAFF
- | - | TRBJ2-7 | TRBV28 | TGTGCCAGCAGTAAAATTCTTGGGGGCTACGAGCAGTACTTC | CASSKILGGYEQYF
many | - | TRBJ1-1 | TRBV2 | TGTGCCAGCAGCAAAACAGCGGAAGCTTTCTTT | CASSKTAEAFF
few | TRBD2 | TRBJ2-1 | TRBV25-1 | TGTGCCAGCTCCAAGCGGGCTAGCGGGAGGGCCAATGAGCAGTTCTTC | CASSKRASGRANEQFF
few | - | TRBJ1-1 | TRBV29-1 | TGCAGCGTTGGCAGAATGAACACTGAAGCTTTCTTT | CSVGRMNTEAFF
few | TRBD1 | TRBJ2-4 | TRBV20-1 | TGCAGTGCAGGAAGGGGGCTAGCCAAAAACATTCAGTACTTC | CSAGRGLAKNIQYF
- | TRBD1 | TRBJ2-7 | TRBV29-1 | TGCAGCGCTTCGACAGGGAGCAACGAGCAGTACTTC | CSASTGSNEQYF
few | TRBD2 | TRBJ2-7 | TRBV11-2 | TGTGCCAGCAGCTTAGGTACTAGCGGACCCTACGAGCAGTACTTC | CASSLGTSGPYEQYF
- | - | TRBJ2-3 | TRBV24-1 | TGTGCCACCAGTGATTGGACGGGAGGCACAGATACGCAGTATTTT | CATSDWTGGTDTQYF
- | - | TRBJ1-2 | TRBV28 | TGTGCCAGCAGTTTACAGGGTGGCTACACCTTC | CASSLQGGYTF
- | TRBD1 | TRBJ2-3 | TRBV9 | TGTGCCAGCAGCCCGACAGGGCCTACAGATACGCAGTATTTT | CASSPTGPTDTQYF
- | - | TRBJ2-7 | TRBV20-1 | TGCAGTGCTAGCTGGGGTAGCTCCTACGAGCAGTACTTC | CSASWGSSYEQYF